A selection of T cell receptor beta chains follows, all from one sample in a study of blood T cell repertoires in COVID-19. This table comes from immunoSEQ multiplex PCR, and its TCRdb copy is limited to in-frame clones, with some not included. The data hold around 130,000 clones, with 84% observed a single time. Input material: peripheral blood. The receptors shown here come from a human donor in a cohort sampled during active COVID-19. CDR3s include the opening cysteine and the closing phenylalanine or tryptophan. A D gene is named only where the DNA matches it firmly. Part of the rows lack a size; the others show once, few, many or a class for expanded clones.

>few|TRBD1|TRBJ2-3|TRBV5-1
CASSSEGAGTGDRDTQYF
TGCGCCAGCAGCTCCGAAGGTGCCGGGACAGGGGATCGCGATACGCAGTATTTT
>NA|TRBD1|TRBJ2-7|TRBV10-2
CASSRTGNYEQYF
TGCGCCAGCAGTCGGACAGGGAACTACGAGCAGTACTTC
>NA|NA|TRBJ1-5|TRBV4-1
CASSQDWAGWQPQHF
TGCGCCAGCAGCCAAGATTGGGCAGGTTGGCAGCCCCAGCATTTT
>few|NA|TRBJ1-1|TRBV10-3
CAISERDNEAFF
TGTGCCATCAGTGAGAGGGACAATGAAGCTTTCTTT
>NA|TRBD1|TRBJ1-2|TRBV27
CASSFGTGDYGYTF
TGTGCCAGCAGTTTCGGGACAGGAGACTATGGCTACACCTTC
>NA|NA|TRBJ2-7|TRBV12-3/TRBV12-4
CASSLNGCEQYF
TGTGCCAGCAGTCTCAACGGGTGCGAGCAGTACTTC
>NA|NA|TRBJ2-3|TRBV19
CASSLDSSTDTQYF
TGTGCCAGTAGTTTGGACAGTAGCACAGATACGCAGTATTTT
>NA|TRBD1|TRBJ2-7|TRBV2
CASSEAGQGEYF
TGTGCCAGCAGCGAAGCGGGACAGGGGGAGTACTTC
>NA|TRBD2|TRBJ2-3|TRBV5-8
CASSVPAGSTDTQYF
TGTGCCAGCTCAGTCCCAGCGGGGAGCACAGATACGCAGTATTTT
>NA|NA|TRBJ1-6|TRBV5-6
CASSLGALSSYNSPLHF
TGTGCCAGCAGCTTGGGGGCCTTAAGCTCCTATAATTCACCCCTCCACTTT
>NA|NA|TRBJ1-1|TRBV5-1
CASSLDREAFF
TGCGCCAGCAGCTTGGACAGAGAAGCTTTCTTT
>once|TRBD2|TRBJ2-3|TRBV10-3
CAISPVGGEGDTQYF
TGTGCCATCAGCCCCGTCGGCGGGGAGGGGGATACGCAGTATTTT
>NA|TRBD1|TRBJ1-1|TRBV7-9
CASSFQGVVNTEAFF
TGTGCCAGCAGCTTCCAGGGGGTAGTTAACACTGAAGCTTTCTTT
>NA|NA|TRBJ2-3|TRBV5-1
CASSLTRKEATQYF
TGCGCCAGCAGCTTGACTAGAAAGGAAGCTACGCAGTATTTT
>few|TRBD1|TRBJ1-6|TRBV7-2
CASSLVGAGGSPLHF
TGTGCCAGCAGCTTAGTAGGGGCAGGGGGCTCACCCCTCCACTTT
>NA|NA|TRBJ1-6|TRBV7-6
CASSSQGGSPLHF
TGTGCCAGCAGCTCCCAGGGAGGTTCACCCCTCCACTTT
>NA|TRBD1|TRBJ2-7|TRBV10-3
CAIRGQGRSYEQYF
TGTGCCATCAGGGGACAGGGGCGCTCCTACGAGCAGTACTTC
>NA|TRBD1|TRBJ1-5|TRBV19
CASSLLWGQGQPQHF
TGTGCCAGTAGCCTTTTGTGGGGACAGGGTCAGCCCCAGCATTTT
>NA|NA|TRBJ2-7|TRBV2
CASSELARDEQYF
TGTGCCAGCAGTGAACTAGCACGCGACGAGCAGTACTTC
>few|TRBD2|TRBJ2-5|TRBV3-1/TRBV3-2
CASSQDIGLADQETQYF
TGTGCCAGCAGCCAAGATATTGGACTAGCGGACCAAGAGACCCAGTACTTC
>NA|TRBD2|TRBJ2-3|TRBV15
CATSRDLSGGSTDTQYF
TGTGCCACCAGCAGAGATTTGAGCGGGGGCTCCACAGATACGCAGTATTTT
>NA|TRBD1|TRBJ1-4|TRBV5-8
CASSLPTGRSEKLFF
TGTGCCAGCAGCTTACCGACAGGGAGGAGTGAAAAACTGTTTTTT
>NA|NA|TRBJ1-4|TRBV7-6
CASSLDPGTNEKLFF
TGTGCCAGCAGCTTAGATCCAGGAACTAATGAAAAACTGTTTTTT
>NA|NA|TRBJ2-5|TRBV15
CATSRDISGLVTQYF
TGTGCCACCAGCAGAGATATCTCAGGGTTGGTGACCCAGTACTTC
>NA|TRBD2|TRBJ2-1|TRBV27
CASSSRLAGRDEQFF
TGTGCCAGCAGTTCAAGACTAGCGGGACGGGATGAGCAGTTCTTC
>NA|NA|TRBJ2-7|TRBV5-1
CASSLGGGPYEQYF
TGCGCCAGCAGCCTCGGGGGAGGACCCTACGAGCAGTACTTC
>NA|TRBD2|TRBJ2-7|TRBV28
CASSLPAGATYEQYF
TGTGCCAGCAGTTTACCAGCGGGGGCTACCTACGAGCAGTACTTC
>once|TRBD1|TRBJ2-1|TRBV6-1
CASSEGTGLYNEQFF
TGTGCCAGCAGTGAAGGGACAGGGCTCTACAATGAGCAGTTCTTC
>once|TRBD2|TRBJ2-3|TRBV5-5
CASSLIAGGSTDTQYF
TGTGCCAGCAGCTTGATTGCGGGGGGGAGCACAGATACGCAGTATTTT
>NA|TRBD1|TRBJ1-4|TRBV4-1
CASSQDRGLNEKLFF
TGCGCCAGCAGCCAAGACAGGGGGCTAAACGAAAAACTGTTTTTT
>NA|NA|TRBJ2-5|TRBV20-1
CSALEGETQYF
TGCAGTGCTCTGGAGGGGGAGACCCAGTACTTC
>NA|TRBD2|TRBJ2-1|TRBV4-1
CASSQETSGGTSEQFF
TGCGCCAGCAGCCAAGAAACTAGCGGGGGGACGAGTGAGCAGTTCTTC
>NA|TRBD1|TRBJ1-1|TRBV5-1
CASSSTAPGQGMNTEAFF
TGCGCCAGCAGTTCTACCGCCCCGGGACAGGGCATGAACACTGAAGCTTTCTTT
>NA|NA|TRBJ1-3|TRBV14
CASSQVRGNTIYF
TGTGCCAGCAGCCAAGTGAGGGGAAACACCATATATTTT
>NA|TRBD2|TRBJ2-2|TRBV3-1/TRBV3-2
CASKDSGLNTGELFF
TGTGCCAGCAAAGATAGCGGGTTAAACACCGGGGAGCTGTTTTTT
>NA|NA|TRBJ1-2|TRBV29-1
CSVEPTSRGNGYTF
TGCAGCGTTGAACCGACCAGCCGGGGGAACGGCTACACCTTC
>NA|TRBD2|TRBJ2-7|TRBV3-1/TRBV3-2
CASSLRRDSGGYEQYF
TGTGCCAGCAGCCTACGACGTGATAGCGGGGGCTACGAGCAGTACTTC
>NA|TRBD2|TRBJ2-3|TRBV19
CASSIGLAGGVDTQYF
TGTGCCAGTAGTATCGGGCTAGCGGGAGGAGTAGATACGCAGTATTTT
>NA|NA|TRBJ2-7|TRBV5-5
CASSLASPVYEQYF
TGTGCCAGCAGCTTGGCTTCTCCAGTCTACGAGCAGTACTTC
>NA|NA|TRBJ2-4|TRBV4-1
CASSQDGDTGGLAKNIQYF
TGCGCCAGCAGCCAAGATGGGGACACGGGGGGCCTAGCCAAAAACATTCAGTACTTC
>few|NA|TRBJ1-1|TRBV25-1
CASSGGQQAFF
TGTGCCAGCAGTGGCGGACAGCAAGCTTTCTTT
>NA|TRBD1|TRBJ1-1|TRBV4-1
CASSQDLGQGAGNTEAFF
TGCGCCAGCAGCCAAGATCTAGGACAGGGGGCGGGGAACACTGAAGCTTTCTTT